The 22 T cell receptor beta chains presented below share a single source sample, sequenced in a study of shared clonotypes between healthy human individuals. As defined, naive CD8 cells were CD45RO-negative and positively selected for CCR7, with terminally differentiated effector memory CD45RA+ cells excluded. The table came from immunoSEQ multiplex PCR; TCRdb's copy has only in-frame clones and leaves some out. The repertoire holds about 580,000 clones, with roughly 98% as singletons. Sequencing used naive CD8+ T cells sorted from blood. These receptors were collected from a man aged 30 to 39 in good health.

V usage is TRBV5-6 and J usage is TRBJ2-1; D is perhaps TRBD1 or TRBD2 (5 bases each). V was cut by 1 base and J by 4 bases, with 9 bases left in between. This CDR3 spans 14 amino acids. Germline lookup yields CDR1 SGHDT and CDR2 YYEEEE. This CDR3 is CASSLPGQYNEQFF. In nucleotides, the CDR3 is TGTGCCAGCAGCTTGCCGGGGCAATACAATGAGCAGTTCTTC.

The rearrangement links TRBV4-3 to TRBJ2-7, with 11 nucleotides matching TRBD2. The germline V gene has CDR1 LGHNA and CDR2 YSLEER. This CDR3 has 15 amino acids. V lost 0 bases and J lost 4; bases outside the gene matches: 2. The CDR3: CASSQEASGRYEQYF. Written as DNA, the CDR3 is TGCGCCAGCAGCCAAGAGGCTAGCGGGAGGTACGAGCAGTACTTC.

CDR3 amino acids: CASRPGPHNEQFF. CDR3 bases: TGTGCCAGCAGACCGGGACCCCACAATGAGCAGTTCTTC. The chain links TRBV6-5 to TRBJ2-1; D may match TRBD1 or TRBD2 (5 bases each). With 6 bases removed from V and 5 bases from J, the gap between germline ends came to 11 bases. This CDR3 is built from 13 residues. Germline CDR1 is MNHEY and CDR2 is SVGAGI.

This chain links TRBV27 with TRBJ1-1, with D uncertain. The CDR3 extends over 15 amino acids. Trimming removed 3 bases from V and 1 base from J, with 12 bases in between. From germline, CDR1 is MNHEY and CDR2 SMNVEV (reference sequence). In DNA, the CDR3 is TGTGCCAGCAGTTTCGGAACCTACTCGAACACTGAAGCTTTCTTT. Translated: CASSFGTYSNTEAFF.

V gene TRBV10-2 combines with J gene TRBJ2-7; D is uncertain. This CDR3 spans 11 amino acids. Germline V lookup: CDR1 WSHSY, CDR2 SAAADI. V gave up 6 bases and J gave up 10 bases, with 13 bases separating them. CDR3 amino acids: CASRSAGFQYF. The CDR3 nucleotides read TGCGCCAGCAGGTCGGCAGGTTTTCAGTACTTC.

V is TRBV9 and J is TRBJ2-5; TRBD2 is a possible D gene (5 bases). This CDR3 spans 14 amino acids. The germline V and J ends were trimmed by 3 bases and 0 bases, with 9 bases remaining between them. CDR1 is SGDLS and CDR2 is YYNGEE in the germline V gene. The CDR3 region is CASSARRDQETQYF. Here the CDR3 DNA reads TGTGCCAGCAGCGCTCGGCGGGACCAAGAGACCCAGTACTTC. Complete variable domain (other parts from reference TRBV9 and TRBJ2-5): DSGVTQTPKHLITATGQRVTLRCSPRSGDLSVYWYQQSLDQGLQFLIQYYNGEERAKGNILERFSAQQFPDLHSELNLSSLELGDSALYFCASSARRDQETQYFGPGTRLLVL.

The CDR3 nucleotides read TGCGCCAGCAGCCCATCTGGATATGGTGGAGCTAATGAAAAACTGTTTTTT. The encoded protein is CASSPSGYGGANEKLFF. The gene calls are TRBV4-1 and TRBJ1-4; D remains ambiguous. The germline gives CDR1 MGHRA, CDR2 YSYEKL. CDR3 length equals 17 residues. The germline V and J ends were trimmed by 4 bases and 3 bases, with 18 bases remaining between them.

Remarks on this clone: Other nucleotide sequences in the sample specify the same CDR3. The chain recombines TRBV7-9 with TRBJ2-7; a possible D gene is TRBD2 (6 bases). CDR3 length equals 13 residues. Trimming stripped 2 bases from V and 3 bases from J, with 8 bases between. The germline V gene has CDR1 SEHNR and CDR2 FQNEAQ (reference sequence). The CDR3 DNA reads TGTGCCAGCAGCTTATCCGGGAGCTACGAGCAGTACTTC. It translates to CASSLSGSYEQYF.

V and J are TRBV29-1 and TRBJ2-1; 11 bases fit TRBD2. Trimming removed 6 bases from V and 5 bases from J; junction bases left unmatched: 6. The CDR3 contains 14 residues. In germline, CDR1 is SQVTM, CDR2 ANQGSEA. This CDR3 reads CSVEGLAAHNEQFF. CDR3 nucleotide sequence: TGCAGCGTAGAGGGACTAGCGGCACACAATGAGCAGTTCTTC.

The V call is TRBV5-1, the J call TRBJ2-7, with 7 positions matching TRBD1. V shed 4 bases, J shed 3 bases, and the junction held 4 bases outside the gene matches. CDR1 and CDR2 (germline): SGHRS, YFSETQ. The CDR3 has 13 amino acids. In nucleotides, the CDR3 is TGCGCCAGCAGCGGGGACAGTTACTACGAGCAGTACTTC. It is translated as CASSGDSYYEQYF.

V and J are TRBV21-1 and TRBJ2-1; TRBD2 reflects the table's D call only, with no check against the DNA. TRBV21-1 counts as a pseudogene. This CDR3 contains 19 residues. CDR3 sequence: CASSDSGTSGTGSYNEQFF. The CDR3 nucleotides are TGTGCCAGCAGCGATTCCGGGACTAGCGGGACCGGCTCCTACAATGAGCAGTTCTTC.

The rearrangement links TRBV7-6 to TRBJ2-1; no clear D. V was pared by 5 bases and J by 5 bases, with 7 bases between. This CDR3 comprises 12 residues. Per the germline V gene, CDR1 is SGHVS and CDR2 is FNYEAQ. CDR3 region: CASSPKDNEQFF. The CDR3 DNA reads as TGTGCCAGCAGCCCAAAAGACAATGAGCAGTTCTTC.

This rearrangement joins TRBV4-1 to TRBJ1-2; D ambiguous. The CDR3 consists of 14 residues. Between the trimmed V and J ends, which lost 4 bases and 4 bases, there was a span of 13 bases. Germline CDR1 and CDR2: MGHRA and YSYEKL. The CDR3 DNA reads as TGCGCCAGCAGCCCGGCCCCTGAGAGCTATGGCTACACCTTC. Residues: CASSPAPESYGYTF.

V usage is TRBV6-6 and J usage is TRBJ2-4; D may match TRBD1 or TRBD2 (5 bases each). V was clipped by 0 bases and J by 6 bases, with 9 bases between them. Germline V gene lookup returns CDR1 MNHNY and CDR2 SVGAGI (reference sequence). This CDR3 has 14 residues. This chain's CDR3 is CASSYSAGRNIQYF. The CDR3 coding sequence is TGTGCCAGCAGTTACTCGGCAGGGAGAAACATTCAGTACTTC.

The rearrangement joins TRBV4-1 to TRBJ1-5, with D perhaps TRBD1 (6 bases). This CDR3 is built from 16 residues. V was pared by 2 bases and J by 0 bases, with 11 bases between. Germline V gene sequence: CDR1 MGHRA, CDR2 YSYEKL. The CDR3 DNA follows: TGCGCCAGCAGCCAATTGGGCAGGGGTAGCAATCAGCCCCAGCATTTT. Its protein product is CASSQLGRGSNQPQHF.

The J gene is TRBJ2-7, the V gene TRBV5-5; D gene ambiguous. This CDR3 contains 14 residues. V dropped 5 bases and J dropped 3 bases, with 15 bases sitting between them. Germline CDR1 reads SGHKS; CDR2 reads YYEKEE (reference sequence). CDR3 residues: CASRLLIGLYEQYF. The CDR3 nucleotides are TGTGCCAGCAGACTGCTCATAGGGCTCTACGAGCAGTACTTC.

CDR3 loop: CAISEGQMNTEAFF. The CDR3 nucleotides read TGTGCCATCAGTGAAGGACAAATGAACACTGAAGCTTTCTTT. The V call is TRBV10-3, the J call TRBJ1-1, with a weak D call TRBD1 (5 bases). Per the germline V gene, CDR1 is ENHRY and CDR2 is SYGVKD. The CDR3 covers 14 residues. The ends were cut back, 3 bases at V and 0 bases at J, with 8 bases in the middle.

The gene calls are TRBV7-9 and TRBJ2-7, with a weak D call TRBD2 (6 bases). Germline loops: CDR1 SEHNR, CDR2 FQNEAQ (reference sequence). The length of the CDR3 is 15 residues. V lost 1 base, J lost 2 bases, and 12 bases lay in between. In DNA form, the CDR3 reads TGTGCCAGCAGCTTAGACCCGGGACTCACCTACGAGCAGTACTTC. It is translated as CASSLDPGLTYEQYF.

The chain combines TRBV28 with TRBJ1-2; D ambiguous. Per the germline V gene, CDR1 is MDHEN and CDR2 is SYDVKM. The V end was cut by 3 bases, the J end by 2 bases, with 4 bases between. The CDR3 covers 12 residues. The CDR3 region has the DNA TGTGCCAGCAGTTTTAGAAACTATGGCTACACCTTC. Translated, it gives CASSFRNYGYTF.

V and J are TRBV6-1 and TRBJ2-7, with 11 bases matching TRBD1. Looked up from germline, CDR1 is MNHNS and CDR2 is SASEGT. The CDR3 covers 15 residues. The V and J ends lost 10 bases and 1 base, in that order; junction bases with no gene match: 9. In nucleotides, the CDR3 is TGTGCCACAATACTGGGACAGGGGGTTTCCTACGAGCAGTACTTC. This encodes CATILGQGVSYEQYF.

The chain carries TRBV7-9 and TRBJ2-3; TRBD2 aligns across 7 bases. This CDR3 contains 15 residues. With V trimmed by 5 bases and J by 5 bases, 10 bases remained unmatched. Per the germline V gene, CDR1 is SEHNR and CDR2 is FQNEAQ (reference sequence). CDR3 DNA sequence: TGTGCCAGCAGCCCAGAACGGGGGAGGGTAGATACGCAGTATTTT. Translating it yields CASSPERGRVDTQYF.

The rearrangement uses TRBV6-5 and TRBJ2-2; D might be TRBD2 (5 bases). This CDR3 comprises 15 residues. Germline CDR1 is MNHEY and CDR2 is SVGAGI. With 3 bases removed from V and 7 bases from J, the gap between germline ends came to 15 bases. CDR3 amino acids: CASSYKSGLGGELFF. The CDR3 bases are TGTGCCAGCAGTTATAAGTCGGGGTTAGGCGGGGAGCTGTTTTTT.